This T cell receptor (beta chain) originates from a study of blood T cell repertoires in COVID-19 (dated by TCRdb to the early 2020s). Study-wide context: Collaborator samples came from the United States, Italy and Spain and covered acute and convalescent phases of COVID-19. The prospective study material was composed of cDNA or gDNA derived from T cells, B-cell-depleted T cells, or PBMCs. The dataset comprised deeply sampled blood TCRbeta repertoires from subjects exposed to, actively infected with, or recovered from COVID-19. The repertoires were released in a freely available public database intended as a resource for research on the immune response to SARS-CoV-2. Samples came from the ongoing ImmuneRACE study (first 160 participants) plus 1,254 subjects from 6 global collaborators. A de-identified subject ID, COVID-19 status, age in years and sex were almost always included in the sample metadata. Where available, HLA class I and class II types were taken from metadata supplied by the sample provider and were not determined by assay-based typing. On the study overall, not on this receptor specifically: How much clinical and demographic metadata was included differed by source and by participant, and the metadata was provided uncurated.

Collaborating institutions collected whole blood in K2EDTA tubes following their own protocols. Collaborator samples were shipped for TCRbeta analysis as frozen whole blood, isolated PBMCs, or DNA extracted from either sample type. The immunoSEQ Assay, a bias-controlled multiplex PCR, was used to amplify TCRbeta CDR3 regions from genomic DNA. As for the original processing: The number of nucleated cells in each sample was estimated from the amplification of reference gene primers within the assay. Sequence reads were collapsed and filtered to measure the absolute abundance of every unique TCRbeta CDR3 rearrangement. For each sample, productive Simpson clonality was calculated as the square root of Simpson's diversity index over productive rearrangements. TCRdb carries this immuneACCESS record with in-frame sequences only. Its versions omit some clonotypes, under half of them owing to an unresolved V gene in the studies checked, with the rest unexplained. From that table come the V and J calls and clone size; the DNA was used to work out D and trimming. The sample table records 120,000 or so clones; 70% to 75% of these occur just once. The ten largest clones represent around 5.5% of the sample.

Cut back by 4 bases and 10 bases, the V and J ends lie 16 bases apart. Inclusive of the bounding cysteine and phenylalanine, the CDR3 is 13 residues long. Kept here is only the CDR3 DNA, which spans 39 bases and is read in frame from base 1. The CDR1 and CDR2 encoded by the germline V gene (reference sequence) are LNHDA and SQIVND. This clone showed up many times. The antigen it binds to is not known. Base quality data are lacking; no much larger clone is found one base away. The sequence joins TRBV19 to TRBJ1-1, with TRBD1 perhaps the D gene, on 5 matching bases. What was sequenced was peripheral blood. This sequence originates from a man aged 55 to 70 with acute or convalescent COVID-19. The nucleotides are TGTGCCAGTAGTACCGATAGTGGGGCTTTAGCTTTCTTT. This translates into CASSTDSGALAFF.